This entry features one T cell receptor (beta chain) sequence. Per the germline V gene, CDR1 is LNHDA and CDR2 is SQIVND (reference sequence). V shed 3 bases, J shed 5 bases, and the junction held 6 bases outside the gene matches. This CDR3 spans 15 amino acids. The data were taken from a study of blood T cell repertoires in COVID-19. Study context: There were acute and convalescent COVID-19 samples, and they came from the United States, Italy and Spain. Sources were T cells, B-cell-depleted T cells, or PBMCs; the material itself was cDNA or gDNA.

Original handling: Amplification of reference gene primers provided the estimated nucleated cell counts. This table comes from immunoSEQ multiplex PCR, and its TCRdb copy is limited to in-frame clones, with some not included. The DNA gave D and trimming, while V, J and clone size come from that table. The repertoire holds approximately 70,000 clones, with 88% as singletons. Material for sequencing was peripheral blood. The chain joins TRBV19 to TRBJ2-5; 10 bases are a match to TRBD1. This receptor was identified in a human donor in a cohort sampled during active COVID-19. The CDR3 nucleotides read TGTGCCAGTAGTATGCGGGACAGGGGTGGGGAGACCCAGTACTTC. Its translation: CASSMRDRGGETQYF.